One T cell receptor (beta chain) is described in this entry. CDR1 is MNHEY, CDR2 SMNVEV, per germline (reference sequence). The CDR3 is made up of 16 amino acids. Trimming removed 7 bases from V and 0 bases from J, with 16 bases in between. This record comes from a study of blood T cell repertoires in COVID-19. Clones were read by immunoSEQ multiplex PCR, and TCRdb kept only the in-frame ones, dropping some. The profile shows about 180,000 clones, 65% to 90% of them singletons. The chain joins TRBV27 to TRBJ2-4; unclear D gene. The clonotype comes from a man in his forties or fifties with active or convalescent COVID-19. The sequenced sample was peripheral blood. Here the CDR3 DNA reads TGTGCCAGCACCCAACCAAGCAAGCTAGCCAAAAACATTCAGTACTTC. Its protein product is CASTQPSKLAKNIQYF.